This TCR beta chain is from a study of sequential checkpoint blockade in melanoma. Study overall: Randomization was 1:1 between first-line nivolumab→ipilimumab and ipilimumab→nivolumab. Both treatment sequences were followed by maintenance nivolumab.

Profiling relied on immunoSEQ multiplex PCR, and the TCRdb table lists in-frame clones only, not all of them. The sample has approximately 37,000 clones; roughly 32% are singletons. Treatment reported: randomized to nivolumab then ipilimumab (arm A) or the reverse (arm B). The CDR3 sequence is 16 residues long. Only a few counts were recorded for this clone. This TCR derives from a human donor with melanoma. The chain links TRBV7-5 to TRBJ1-6; the tabulated D call, TRBD1, remains unverified against the DNA. TRBV7-5 is an annotated pseudogene. This specimen consisted of tumor tissue (inferred from file names), obtained from a patient given nivolumab and ipilimumab in sequence. The CDR3 nucleotides are TGTGCCAGCAGCTTAGCGGGTACAGGGGGGGGTTCACCCCTCCACTTT. Encoded protein: CASSLAGTGGGSPLHF.